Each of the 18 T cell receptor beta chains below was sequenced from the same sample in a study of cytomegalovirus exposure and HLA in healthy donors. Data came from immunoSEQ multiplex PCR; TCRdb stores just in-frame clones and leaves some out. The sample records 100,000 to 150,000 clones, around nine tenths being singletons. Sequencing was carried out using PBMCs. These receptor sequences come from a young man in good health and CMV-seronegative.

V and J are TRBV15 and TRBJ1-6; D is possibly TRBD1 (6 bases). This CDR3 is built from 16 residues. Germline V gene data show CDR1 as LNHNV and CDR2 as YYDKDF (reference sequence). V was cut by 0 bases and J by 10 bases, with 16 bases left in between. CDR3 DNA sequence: TGTGCCACCAGCAGAGATGGGAACAGGGTAGGGTCACCCCTCCACTTT. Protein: CATSRDGNRVGSPLHF.

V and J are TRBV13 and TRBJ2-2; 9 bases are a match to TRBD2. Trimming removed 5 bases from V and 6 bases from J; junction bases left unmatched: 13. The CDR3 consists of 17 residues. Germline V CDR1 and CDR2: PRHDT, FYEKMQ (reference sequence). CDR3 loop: CASSGPVGLALPGELFF. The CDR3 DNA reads TGTGCCAGCAGCGGACCCGTGGGACTAGCCCTACCCGGGGAGCTGTTTTTT.

CDR3 residues: CASSLDLQLGYTF. In DNA, the CDR3 is TGTGCCAGCAGCTTAGATCTCCAACTGGGCTACACCTTC. The rearrangement links TRBV7-2 to TRBJ1-2; no firm D call. Trimming took 1 base from V and 8 from J, leaving 11 bases between them. The CDR3 runs to 13 residues. The germline V gene has CDR1 SGHTA and CDR2 FQGNSA.

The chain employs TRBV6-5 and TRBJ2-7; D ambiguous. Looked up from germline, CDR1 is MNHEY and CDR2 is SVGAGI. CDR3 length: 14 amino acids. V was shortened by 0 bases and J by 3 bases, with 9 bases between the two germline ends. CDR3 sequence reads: CASSYSRLYYEQYF. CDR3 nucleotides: TGTGCCAGCAGTTACTCGCGGCTTTACTACGAGCAGTACTTC.

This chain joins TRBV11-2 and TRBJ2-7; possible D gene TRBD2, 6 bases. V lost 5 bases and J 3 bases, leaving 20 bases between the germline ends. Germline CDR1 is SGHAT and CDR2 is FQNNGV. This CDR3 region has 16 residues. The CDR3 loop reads CASSPRGGQQNYEQYF. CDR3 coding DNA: TGTGCCAGCAGCCCGCGGGGAGGTCAGCAGAACTACGAGCAGTACTTC.

This CDR3 is CASSYDRGRTETQYF. DNA for the CDR3: TGTGCCAGCAGTTACGACAGGGGGCGCACAGAGACCCAGTACTTC. The J gene is TRBJ2-5, the V gene TRBV5-5; 10 bases agree with TRBD1. Germline-derived CDR1 and CDR2 are SGHKS and YYEKEE (reference sequence). The CDR3 sequence is 15 residues long. The V gene end was trimmed by 5 bases and the J gene end by 4 bases; junction bases not matched to a gene: 8.

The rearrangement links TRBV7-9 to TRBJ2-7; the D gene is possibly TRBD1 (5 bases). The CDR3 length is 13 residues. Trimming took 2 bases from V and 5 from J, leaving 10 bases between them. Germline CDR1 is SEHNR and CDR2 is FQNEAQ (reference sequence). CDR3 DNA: TGTGCCAGCAGCTTATGGCAGGGTAACGAGCAGTACTTC. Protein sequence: CASSLWQGNEQYF.

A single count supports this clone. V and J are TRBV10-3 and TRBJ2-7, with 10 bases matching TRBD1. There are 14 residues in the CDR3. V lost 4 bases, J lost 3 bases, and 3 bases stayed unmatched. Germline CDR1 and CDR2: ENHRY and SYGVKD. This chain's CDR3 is CAISAWTGGYEQYF. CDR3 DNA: TGTGCCATCAGTGCATGGACAGGGGGCTACGAGCAGTACTTC.

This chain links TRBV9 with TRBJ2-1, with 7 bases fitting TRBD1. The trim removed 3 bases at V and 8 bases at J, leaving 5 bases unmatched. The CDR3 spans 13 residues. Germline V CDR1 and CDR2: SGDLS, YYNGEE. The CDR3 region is CASSGGTDDEQFF. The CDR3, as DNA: TGTGCCAGCAGCGGAGGGACAGACGATGAGCAGTTCTTC.

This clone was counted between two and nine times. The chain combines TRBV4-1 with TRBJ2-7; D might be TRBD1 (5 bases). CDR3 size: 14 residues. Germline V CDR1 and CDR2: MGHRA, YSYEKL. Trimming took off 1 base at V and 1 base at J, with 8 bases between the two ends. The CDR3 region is CASSQVTVSYEQYF. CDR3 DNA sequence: TGCGCCAGCAGCCAAGTGACAGTGTCCTACGAGCAGTACTTC.

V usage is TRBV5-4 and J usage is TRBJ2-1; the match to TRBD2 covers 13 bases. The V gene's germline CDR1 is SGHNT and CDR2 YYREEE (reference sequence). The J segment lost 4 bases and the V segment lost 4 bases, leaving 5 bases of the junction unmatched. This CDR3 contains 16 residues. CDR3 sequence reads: CASSVAGLAGYNEQFF. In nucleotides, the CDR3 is TGTGCCAGCAGCGTGGCGGGACTAGCGGGATACAATGAGCAGTTCTTC.

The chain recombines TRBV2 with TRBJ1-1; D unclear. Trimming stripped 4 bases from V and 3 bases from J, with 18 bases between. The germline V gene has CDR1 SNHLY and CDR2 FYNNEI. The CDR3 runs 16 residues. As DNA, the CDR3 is TGTGCCAGCAGTGGGTTGGTAGAGCTCATAGACACTGAAGCTTTCTTT. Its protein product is CASSGLVELIDTEAFF. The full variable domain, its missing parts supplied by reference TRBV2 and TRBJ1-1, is EPEVTQTPSHQVTQMGQEVILRCVPISNHLYFYWYRQILGQKVEFLVSFYNNEISEKSEIFDDQFSVERPDGSNFTLKIRSTKLEDSAMYFCASSGLVELIDTEAFFGQGTRLTVV.

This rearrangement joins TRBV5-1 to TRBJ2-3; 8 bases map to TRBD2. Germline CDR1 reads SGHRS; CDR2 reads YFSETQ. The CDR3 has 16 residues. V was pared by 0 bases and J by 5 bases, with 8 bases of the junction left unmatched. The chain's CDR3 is CASSLVAGFSGDTQYF. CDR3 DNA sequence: TGCGCCAGCAGCTTGGTAGCGGGATTCAGTGGAGATACGCAGTATTTT.

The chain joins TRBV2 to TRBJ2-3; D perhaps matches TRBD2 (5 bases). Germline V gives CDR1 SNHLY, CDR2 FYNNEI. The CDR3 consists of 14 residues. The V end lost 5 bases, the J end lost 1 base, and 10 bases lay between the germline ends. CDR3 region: CASSPLEGTDTQYF. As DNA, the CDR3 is TGTGCCAGCAGTCCTTTGGAGGGCACAGATACGCAGTATTTT.

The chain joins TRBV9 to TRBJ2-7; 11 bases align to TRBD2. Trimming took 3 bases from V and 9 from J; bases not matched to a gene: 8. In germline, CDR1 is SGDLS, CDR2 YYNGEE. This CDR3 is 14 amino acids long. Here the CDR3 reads CASSDQTSGAPQYF. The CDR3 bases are TGTGCCAGCAGCGACCAGACTAGCGGGGCCCCGCAGTACTTC.

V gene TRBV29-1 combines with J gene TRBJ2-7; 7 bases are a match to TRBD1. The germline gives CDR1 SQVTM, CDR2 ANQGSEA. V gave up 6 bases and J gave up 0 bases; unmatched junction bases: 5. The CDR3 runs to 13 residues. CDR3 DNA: TGCAGCGTGGGACAGAGAAACTCCTACGAGCAGTACTTC. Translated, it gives CSVGQRNSYEQYF.

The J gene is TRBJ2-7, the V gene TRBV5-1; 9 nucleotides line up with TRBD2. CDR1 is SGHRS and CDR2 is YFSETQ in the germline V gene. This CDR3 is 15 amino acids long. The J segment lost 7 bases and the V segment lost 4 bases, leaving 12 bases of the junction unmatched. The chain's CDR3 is CASSDLPGLASEQYF. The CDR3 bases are TGCGCCAGCAGCGACTTGCCGGGACTAGCATCGGAGCAGTACTTC.

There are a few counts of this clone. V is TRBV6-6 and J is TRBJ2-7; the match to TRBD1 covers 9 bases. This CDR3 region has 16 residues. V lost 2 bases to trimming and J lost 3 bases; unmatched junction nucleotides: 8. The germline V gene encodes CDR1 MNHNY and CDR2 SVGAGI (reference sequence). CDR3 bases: TGTGCCAGCAGTTACCAAGGAAGGGGACAGGGCTACGAGCAGTACTTC. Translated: CASSYQGRGQGYEQYF.